A selection of T cell receptor beta chains follows, all from one sample in a study of early T cells in non-severe SARS-CoV-2 infection. TCRdb used MiXCR to reprocess the 5' RACE reads, holding one entry per CDR3 protein. The table lists more than 90,000 distinct CDR3 sequences, less than 15% of them singletons, with over 2% in the top ten. Input material: whole blood. These receptors were collected from an adult who was a healthcare worker with PCR-confirmed SARS-CoV-2 infection or an uninfected control (not recorded which). Both conserved end residues are part of each CDR3.

>TRBJ2-4|TRBV7-2
CASSLRPEGDIQYF
>TRBJ1-1|TRBV28
CASRRNTEAFF
>TRBJ2-7|TRBV7-2
CASRFSPAYEQYF
>TRBJ1-1|TRBV29-1
CSGTGGDTEAFF
>TRBJ1-5|TRBV18
CASSPRRAYNQPQHF
>TRBJ2-3|TRBV7-9
CASSDSGTDTQYF
>TRBJ2-1|TRBV6-5
CASSYFRGGTSEQFF
>TRBJ1-2|TRBV29-1
CSVGDPWDGYTF
>TRBJ2-3|TRBV29-1
CSVDSGGTDTQYF
>TRBJ2-1|TRBV7-2
CASSLGLAGGRNEQFF
>TRBJ2-7|TRBV19
CASSYRTGGTYEQYF
>TRBJ2-1|TRBV6-4
CASSSTPSSYNEQFF
>TRBJ1-5|TRBV6-6
CVSTRDSNQPQHF
>TRBJ2-3|TRBV2
CARAHSPGLSSTDTQYF
>TRBJ2-1|TRBV15
CATSSLTGYEQFF
>TRBJ2-3|TRBV12-3/TRBV12-4
CASSLRWAQFYTSTDTQYF
>TRBJ2-7|TRBV12-3/TRBV12-4
CASSLRGYYEQYF
>TRBJ2-5|TRBV5-4
CASATSGGVQETQYF
>TRBJ2-2|TRBV9
CASSVGQSNTGELFF
>TRBJ1-2|TRBV10-3
CAISDAGYGYTF
>TRBJ2-5|TRBV7-9
CASSPGTAYQETQYF
>TRBJ1-5|TRBV29-1
CSVGGMPTVSNQPQHF
>TRBJ1-1|TRBV18
CASSPGLNTEAFF
>TRBJ2-7|TRBV27
CASSPGQSYEQYF
>TRBJ2-2|TRBV28
CASTQDRGPNTGELFF
>TRBJ1-2|TRBV29-1
CSVEDTPYGYTF
>TRBJ2-6|TRBV6-5
CASQLSGANVLTF
>TRBJ2-7|TRBV5-1
CASSLSGPYEQYF
>TRBJ2-2|TRBV2
CASSVVRGPNTGELFF
>TRBJ1-1|TRBV11-2
CASSVRQGTTEAFF
>TRBJ2-7|TRBV7-9
CASSLGEGAYEQYF
>TRBJ1-1|TRBV2
CASSEAGPQAFF
>TRBJ2-5|TRBV18
CASSPAGQPQETQYF
>TRBJ1-2|TRBV20-1
CSARDLAAYGYTF
>TRBJ2-5|TRBV2
CASAVETQYF
>TRBJ2-2|TRBV7-3
CATLPGQGRHTTGELFF
>TRBJ2-2|TRBV7-9
CASSLLVSGELFF
>TRBJ2-2|TRBV6-5
CASSRQGVTPGELFF
>TRBJ2-7|TRBV18
CASSQPGSRSVHEQYF
>TRBJ2-3|TRBV11-2
CASSLLTQGRTDTQYF
>TRBJ2-2|TRBV7-2
CAGSSGTGGWLRGTGELFF
>TRBJ2-7|TRBV25-1
CASRESIGTGTREQYF
>TRBJ2-7|TRBV5-1
CASSLVALSSYEQYF